This entry lists 25 T cell receptor beta chains sequenced from one sample in a study of human T cells and chemical hapten exposure. Time point given: patch test 1, 2 weeks after DPC sensitization. Regarding treatment: therapeutic diphenylcyclopropenone sensitization with weekly scalp DPC. MiXCR, run by TCRdb on the RACE reads, gives a single entry per CDR3 protein. The sample shows roughly 80,000 distinct CDR3 sequences, roughly 10% of them seen only once. Specimen: whole blood, collected in connection with sensitization to the hapten diphenylcyclopropenone (DPC). Source of these receptors: a woman aged 45-65 years with alopecia areata. Some clones in this sample may be carry-over from other donors' samples.

J is TRBJ1-4 and V is TRBV9; TRBD1 is a possible D gene (6 bases). Per the germline V gene, CDR1 is SGDLS and CDR2 is YYNGEE. The length of the CDR3 is 14 residues. Trimming stripped 0 bases from V and 8 bases from J, with 11 bases between. CDR3: CASSVGVQGEKLFF. In DNA, the CDR3 is TGTGCCAGCAGCGTAGGAGTACAGGGAGAAAAACTGTTTTTT.

The V gene is TRBV6-2 or TRBV6-3, the J gene TRBJ2-7; 9 bases are a match to TRBD2. CDR3 length equals 15 residues. Germline V gene sequence: CDR1 MNHEY, CDR2 SVGEGT. V shed 2 bases, J shed 2 bases, and the junction held 4 bases outside the gene matches. The CDR3 reads CASSYDGGGAYEQYF. For the CDR3, the DNA is TGTGCCAGCAGTTACGACGGCGGGGGGGCCTACGAGCAGTACTTC.

This clonotype was found a few times. J is TRBJ1-4 and V is TRBV4-3, with TRBD1 matching 9 bases. Germline lookup yields CDR1 LGHNA and CDR2 YSLEER. The V segment lost 6 bases and the J segment 8 bases; nucleotides outside the gene matches: 19. CDR3 length equals 18 residues. The CDR3 protein is CASSPGGQGSPLGEKLFF. The DNA for the CDR3 is TGCGCCAGCAGTCCAGGGGGACAGGGAAGTCCATTAGGGGAAAAACTGTTTTTT.

This clonotype came up a few times. The J gene is TRBJ2-7, the V gene TRBV28; possible D gene TRBD2, 6 bases. The V gene lost 6 bases and the J gene lost 3 bases, with 24 bases spanning the gap. The CDR3 loop spans 17 amino acids. The V gene's germline CDR1 is MDHEN and CDR2 SYDVKM. DNA of the CDR3: TGTGCCAGCAGCACCGGGAGTCAGGGACCTAGACGCTACGAGCAGTACTTC. As protein: CASSTGSQGPRRYEQYF. Together with reference TRBV28 and TRBJ2-7, the CDR3 gives the full variable domain: DVKVTQSSRYLVKRTGEKVFLECVQDMDHENMFWYRQDPGLGLRLIYFSYDVKMKEKGDIPEGYSVSREKKERFSLILESASTNQTSMYLCASSTGSQGPRRYEQYFGPGTRLTVT.

The chain uses TRBV25-1 and TRBJ1-2; tentative D call: TRBD1 (5 bases). The CDR3 contains 14 residues. Trimming pared 0 bases from V and 5 bases from J, leaving 10 bases between. Germline assignment: CDR1 MGHDK and CDR2 SYGVNS. The CDR3 nucleotides read TGTGCCAGCAGTGAATACGACAGAATTTATGGCTACACCTTC. Translating gives CASSEYDRIYGYTF.

The chain employs TRBV7-6 and TRBJ2-3; D gene uncertain. Trimming removed 5 bases at V and 5 bases at J, with 20 bases between. Per the germline V gene, CDR1 is SGHVS and CDR2 is FNYEAQ. The CDR3 consists of 16 residues. The CDR3 bases are TGTGCCAGCAGCCCGGTGGTAGGGCCGGAAAGAGATACGCAGTATTTT. Residues: CASSPVVGPERDTQYF.

This clonotype was counted ten times or more. The CDR3 DNA follows: TGTGCCAGCAGTCAGTATAGCGGGGGGGCGGCAGATACGCAGTATTTT. Amino acids: CASSQYSGGAADTQYF. The chain has TRBV12-3 or TRBV12-4 and TRBJ2-3, with 11 nucleotides matching TRBD2. With V trimmed by 5 bases and J by 4 bases, 8 bases remained unmatched. The CDR3 sequence is 16 residues long.

The table lists this clonotype with many counts. J is TRBJ2-7 and V is TRBV27; 7 nucleotides line up with TRBD1. V gave up 8 bases and J gave up 0 bases; unmatched junction bases: 7. The CDR3 loop spans 14 amino acids. Looked up from germline, CDR1 is MNHEY and CDR2 is SMNVEV (reference sequence). In DNA form, the CDR3 reads TGTGCCAGCGGAGGACAGGACTCCTCCTACGAGCAGTACTTC. This sequence encodes CASGGQDSSYEQYF.

This clonotype occurred a few times. The V gene is TRBV18, the J gene TRBJ1-5; tentatively, D is TRBD1 (5 bases). This CDR3 comprises 16 residues. In germline, CDR1 is KGHSH, CDR2 LQKENI. The V end was cut by 2 bases, the J end by 3 bases, with 14 bases between. In nucleotides, the CDR3 is TGTGCCAGCTCACCATTGGACACAACCCCCAATCAGCCCCAGCATTTT. It encodes CASSPLDTTPNQPQHF.

Only a few counts were recorded for this clonotype. The chain carries TRBV7-2 and TRBJ2-3; weak D call: TRBD1 (6 bases). The CDR3 consists of 18 residues. V was cut by 1 base and J by 5 bases, with 22 bases left in between. CDR1 is SGHTA, CDR2 FQGNSA, per germline. The chain's CDR3 is CASSLVPDTGRDIDTQYF. CDR3 in DNA: TGTGCCAGCAGCTTAGTCCCGGATACGGGAAGGGACATAGATACGCAGTATTTT.

This clonotype was observed many times. DNA of the CDR3: TGTGCCAGCAGCGTAGTTAAGCAGCCCCAGCATTTT. Translation: CASSVVKQPQHF. The J gene is TRBJ1-5, the V gene TRBV9; D unclear. From germline, CDR1 is SGDLS and CDR2 YYNGEE. CDR3 length: 12 amino acids. V lost 0 bases, J lost 7 bases, and 5 bases lay in between.

The V gene is TRBV2, the J gene TRBJ2-1; 7 bases agree with TRBD1. With V trimmed by 6 bases and J by 0 bases, 5 bases remained unmatched. Germline CDR1 is SNHLY and CDR2 is FYNNEI. This CDR3 comprises 15 residues. The CDR3 sequence: CASRVQGSSYNEQFF. In DNA form, the CDR3 reads TGTGCCAGCAGGGTACAGGGGAGCTCCTACAATGAGCAGTTCTTC. Based on the CDR3 plus reference TRBV2 and TRBJ2-1, the full variable domain is EPEVTQTPSHQVTQMGQEVILRCVPISNHLYFYWYRQILGQKVEFLVSFYNNEISEKSEIFDDQFSVERPDGSNFTLKIRSTKLEDSAMYFCASRVQGSSYNEQFFGPGTRLTVL.

The chain employs TRBV5-4 and TRBJ2-7, with unresolved D. Germline V CDR1 and CDR2: SGHNT, YYREEE (reference sequence). The CDR3 covers 15 residues. The germline V and J ends were trimmed by 0 bases and 2 bases, with 12 bases remaining between them. For the CDR3, the DNA is TGTGCCAGCAGCTTGGGGTCTGCCCCACCCTACGAGCAGTACTTC. Translation gives CASSLGSAPPYEQYF.

This clonotype appeared a few times. V gene TRBV20-1 combines with J gene TRBJ1-1; D is possibly TRBD1 (6 bases). Germline CDR1 is DFQATT and CDR2 is SNEGSKA (reference sequence). V was pared by 6 bases and J by 3 bases, with 14 bases between. The length of the CDR3 is 13 residues. The CDR3 spells CSARPAGDTEAFF. CDR3 in DNA: TGCAGTGCCCGGCCGGCAGGGGACACTGAAGCTTTCTTT.

This clonotype appeared a few times. The chain combines TRBV6-5 with TRBJ1-6, with D possibly TRBD1 on 6 matching bases. Trimming took off 6 bases at V and 1 base at J, with 19 bases between the two ends. There are 18 residues in the CDR3. Per the germline V gene, CDR1 is MNHEY and CDR2 is SVGAGI. As DNA, the CDR3 is TGTGCCAGCAGCATCCGGGACCAGGGGTATTCCTATAATTCACCCCTCCACTTT. Translation: CASSIRDQGYSYNSPLHF.

This clonotype was seen at least ten times. This sequence joins TRBV2 and TRBJ2-7, with a weak D call TRBD1 (6 bases). V was trimmed by 6 bases and J by 1 base, leaving 10 bases between them. The CDR3 consists of 13 residues. CDR1 is SNHLY, CDR2 FYNNEI, per germline. CDR3 nucleotides: TGTGCCAGCAGGAGGGACAAATCCTACGAGCAGTACTTC. The encoded protein is CASRRDKSYEQYF.

CDR3 in amino acids: CASENAGTSGNTIYF. The CDR3 coding sequence is TGTGCCAGCGAGAACGCGGGTACCTCTGGAAACACCATATATTTT. V and J are TRBV18 and TRBJ1-3, with no clear D. Trimming took off 8 bases at V and 0 bases at J, with 14 bases between the two ends. CDR3 size: 15 residues. The germline V gene has CDR1 KGHSH and CDR2 LQKENI.

This clonotype has ten or more counts. This rearrangement joins TRBV19 to TRBJ2-2; possibly TRBD2 for D (5 bases). V shed 3 bases and J shed 10 bases, with 18 bases lying between them. The CDR3 is 15 residues long. Germline CDR1 reads LNHDA; CDR2 reads SQIVND (reference sequence). For the CDR3, the DNA is TGTGCCAGTAGTATTAGGAGGTCGGAGAGCTCGGAGCTGTTTTTT. Encoded protein: CASSIRRSESSELFF.

A few counts support this clonotype. The chain has TRBV4-1 and TRBJ2-7; D unclear. CDR1 and CDR2 from the germline V gene are MGHRA and YSYEKL. V lost 0 bases to trimming and J lost 2 bases, with 14 bases between them. The CDR3 runs 16 residues. This CDR3 reads CASSQDPQAPPYEQYF. The CDR3 DNA follows: TGCGCCAGCAGCCAAGATCCCCAGGCCCCCCCCTACGAGCAGTACTTC.

This clonotype came up many times. V gene TRBV7-2 combines with J gene TRBJ2-2; tentative D call: TRBD2 (5 bases). This CDR3 contains 14 residues. Trimming removed 1 base from V and 4 bases from J, with 7 bases in between. Per germline, CDR1 SGHTA and CDR2 FQGNSA. The CDR3 sequence: CASSLGGSTGELFF. CDR3 bases: TGTGCCAGCAGCTTAGGAGGGTCCACCGGGGAGCTGTTTTTT.

This clonotype was seen a few times. The gene calls are TRBV12-3 or TRBV12-4 and TRBJ1-4; D remains unclear. V was pared by 1 base and J by 5 bases, with 11 bases between. There are 15 residues in the CDR3. The CDR3 bases are TGTGCCAGCAGTTTAGACGAACCGGGGAATGAAAAACTGTTTTTT. Translated: CASSLDEPGNEKLFF.

V and J are TRBV11-2 and TRBJ1-1; D might be TRBD1 (6 bases). Trimming took 7 bases from V and 2 from J, leaving 17 bases between them. Germline V gene sequence: CDR1 SGHAT, CDR2 FQNNGV. CDR3 length equals 15 residues. CDR3 sequence: CASNNFQGPNTEAFF. In DNA, the CDR3 is TGTGCCAGCAACAATTTCCAGGGGCCCAACACTGAAGCTTTCTTT.

There are many counts of this clonotype. The chain couples TRBV19 to TRBJ1-2, with D perhaps TRBD1 (5 bases). Trimming removed 6 bases from V and 1 base from J, with 9 bases in between. Germline V gene sequence: CDR1 LNHDA, CDR2 SQIVND (reference sequence). The CDR3 has 13 residues. This CDR3 reads CASREQGNYGYTF. The CDR3 nucleotides are TGTGCCAGTAGGGAGCAGGGTAACTATGGCTACACCTTC.

This clonotype was detected ten times or more. The CDR3 bases are TGCGCCAGCAGCTTGGTCCCTAGCGGGGGGAGTGATACGCAGTATTTT. Protein sequence: CASSLVPSGGSDTQYF. The rearrangement joins TRBV5-1 to TRBJ2-3; 11 bases match TRBD2. In germline, CDR1 is SGHRS, CDR2 YFSETQ. The V and J ends lost 0 bases and 6 bases, in that order; junction bases with no gene match: 6. The CDR3 contains 16 residues.

This clonotype came up many times. The rearrangement links TRBV20-1 to TRBJ1-2; D is ambiguous. The CDR3 runs to 13 residues. Germline V gene sequence: CDR1 DFQATT, CDR2 SNEGSKA (reference sequence). The V gene lost 6 bases and the J gene lost 6 bases, with 17 bases spanning the gap. This chain's CDR3 is CSAQTGIRDGYTF. CDR3 DNA: TGCAGTGCCCAAACGGGGATTAGGGATGGCTACACCTTC.